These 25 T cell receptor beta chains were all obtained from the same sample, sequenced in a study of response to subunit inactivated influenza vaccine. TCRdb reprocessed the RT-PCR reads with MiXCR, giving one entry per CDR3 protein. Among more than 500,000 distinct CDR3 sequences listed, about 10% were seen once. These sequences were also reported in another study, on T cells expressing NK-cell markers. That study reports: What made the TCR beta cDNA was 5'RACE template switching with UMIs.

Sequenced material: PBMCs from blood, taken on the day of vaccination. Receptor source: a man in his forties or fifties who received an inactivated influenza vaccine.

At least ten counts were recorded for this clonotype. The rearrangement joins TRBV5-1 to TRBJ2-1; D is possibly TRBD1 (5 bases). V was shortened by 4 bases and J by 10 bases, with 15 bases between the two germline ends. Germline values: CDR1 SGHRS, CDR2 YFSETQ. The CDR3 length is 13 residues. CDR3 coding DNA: TGCGCCAGCAGCCCCCTCGACAGCTTCGAGCAGTTCTTC. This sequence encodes CASSPLDSFEQFF. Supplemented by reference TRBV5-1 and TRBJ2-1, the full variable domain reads KAGVTQTPRYLIKTRGQQVTLSCSPISGHRSVSWYQQTPGQGLQFLFEYFSETQRNKGNFPGRFSGRQFSNSRSEMNVSTLELGDSALYLCASSPLDSFEQFFGPGTRLTVL.

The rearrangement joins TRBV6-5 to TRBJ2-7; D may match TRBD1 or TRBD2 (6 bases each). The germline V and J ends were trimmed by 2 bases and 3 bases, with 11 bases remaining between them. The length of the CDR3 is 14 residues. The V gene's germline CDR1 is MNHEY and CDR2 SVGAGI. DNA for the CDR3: TGTGCCAGCAGTTACGCGAGGGGGGACTACGAGCAGTACTTC. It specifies CASSYARGDYEQYF.

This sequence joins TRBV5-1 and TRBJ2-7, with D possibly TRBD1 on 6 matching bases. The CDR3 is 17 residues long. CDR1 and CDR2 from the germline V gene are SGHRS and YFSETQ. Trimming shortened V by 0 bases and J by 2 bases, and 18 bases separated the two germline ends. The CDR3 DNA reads TGCGCCAGCAGCTTGGTATTTCAGGGGTCGGCTCCCTACGAGCAGTACTTC. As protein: CASSLVFQGSAPYEQYF.

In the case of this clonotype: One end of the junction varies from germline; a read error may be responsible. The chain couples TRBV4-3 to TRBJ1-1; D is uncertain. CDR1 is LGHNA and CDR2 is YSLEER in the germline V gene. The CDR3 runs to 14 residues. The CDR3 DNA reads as TGCGCCAGCGGCCAAGGAGTCCGGTCCTGGCAAGCTTTCTTT. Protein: CASGQGVRSWQAFF.

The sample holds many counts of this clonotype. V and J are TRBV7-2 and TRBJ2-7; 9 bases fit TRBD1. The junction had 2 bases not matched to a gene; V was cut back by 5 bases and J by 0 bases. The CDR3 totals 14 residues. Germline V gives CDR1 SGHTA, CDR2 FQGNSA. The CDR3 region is CASSVDRGSYEQYF. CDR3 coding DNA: TGTGCCAGCAGCGTGGACAGGGGCTCCTACGAGCAGTACTTC.

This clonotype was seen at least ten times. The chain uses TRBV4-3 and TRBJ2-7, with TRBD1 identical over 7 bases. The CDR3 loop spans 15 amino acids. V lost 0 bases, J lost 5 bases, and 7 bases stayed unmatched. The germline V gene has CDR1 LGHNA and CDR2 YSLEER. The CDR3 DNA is TGCGCCAGCAGCCAAGACGGACAGGTACACGACGAGCAGTACTTC. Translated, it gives CASSQDGQVHDEQYF.

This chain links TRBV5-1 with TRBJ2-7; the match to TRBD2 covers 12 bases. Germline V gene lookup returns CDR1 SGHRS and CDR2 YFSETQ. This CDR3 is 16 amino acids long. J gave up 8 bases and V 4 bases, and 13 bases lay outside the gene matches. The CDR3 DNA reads TGCGCCAGCAGCCGAGCGACTAGCGGGAGAAGGTACAAGCAGTACTTC. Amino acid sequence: CASSRATSGRRYKQYF.

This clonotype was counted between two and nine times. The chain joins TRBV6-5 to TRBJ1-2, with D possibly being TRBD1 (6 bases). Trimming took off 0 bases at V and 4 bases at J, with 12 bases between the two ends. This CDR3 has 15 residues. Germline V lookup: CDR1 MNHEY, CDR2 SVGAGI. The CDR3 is CASSYSLGGSYGYTF. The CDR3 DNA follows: TGTGCCAGCAGTTACTCTTTGGGGGGCAGCTATGGCTACACCTTC.

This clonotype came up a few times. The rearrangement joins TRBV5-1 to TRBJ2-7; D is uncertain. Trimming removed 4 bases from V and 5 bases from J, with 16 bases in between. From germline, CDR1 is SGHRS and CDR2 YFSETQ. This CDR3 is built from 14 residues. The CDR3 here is CASSLMVGGDEQYF. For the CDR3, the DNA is TGCGCCAGCAGCCTGATGGTGGGCGGCGACGAGCAGTACTTC. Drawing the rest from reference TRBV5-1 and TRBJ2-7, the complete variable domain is KAGVTQTPRYLIKTRGQQVTLSCSPISGHRSVSWYQQTPGQGLQFLFEYFSETQRNKGNFPGRFSGRQFSNSRSEMNVSTLELGDSALYLCASSLMVGGDEQYFGPGTRLTVT.

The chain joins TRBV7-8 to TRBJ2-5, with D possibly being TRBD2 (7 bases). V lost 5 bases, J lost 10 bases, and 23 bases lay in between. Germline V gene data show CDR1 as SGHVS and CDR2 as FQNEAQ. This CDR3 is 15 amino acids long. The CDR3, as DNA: TGTGCCAGCAGCCTAGAGGGAGGGGGTCTATATATCCAGTACTTC. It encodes CASSLEGGGLYIQYF.

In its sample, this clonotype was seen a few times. CDR3 sequence: CASSMGLEYNEQFF. DNA for the CDR3: TGTGCCAGCAGTATGGGACTAGAGTACAATGAGCAGTTCTTC. The V gene is TRBV12-3 or TRBV12-4, the J gene TRBJ2-1; 8 positions match TRBD2. The CDR3 is 14 residues long. With 5 bases clipped from V and 4 bases from J, the junction kept 4 bases outside the gene matches.

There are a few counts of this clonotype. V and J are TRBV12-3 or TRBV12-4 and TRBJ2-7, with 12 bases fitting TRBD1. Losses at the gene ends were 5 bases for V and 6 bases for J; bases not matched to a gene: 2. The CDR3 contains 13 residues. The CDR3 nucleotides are TGTGCCAGCAGTGGGACAGGGGGCGTCGAGCAGTACTTC. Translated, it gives CASSGTGGVEQYF.

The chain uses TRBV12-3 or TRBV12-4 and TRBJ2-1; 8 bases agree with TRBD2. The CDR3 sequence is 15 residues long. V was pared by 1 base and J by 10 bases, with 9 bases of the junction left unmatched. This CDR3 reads CASSLGAGVGREQFF. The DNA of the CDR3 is TGTGCCAGCAGTTTAGGAGCGGGAGTTGGGCGGGAGCAGTTCTTC.

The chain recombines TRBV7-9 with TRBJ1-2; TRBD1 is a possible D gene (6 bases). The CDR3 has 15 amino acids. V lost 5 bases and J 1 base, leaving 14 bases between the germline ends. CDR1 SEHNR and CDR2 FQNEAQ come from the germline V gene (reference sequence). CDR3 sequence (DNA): TGTGCCAGCAGCCCCCGACAGGTTGTTAACTATGGCTACACCTTC. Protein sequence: CASSPRQVVNYGYTF. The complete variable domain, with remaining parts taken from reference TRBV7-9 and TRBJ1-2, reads DTGVSQNPRHKITKRGQNVTFRCDPISEHNRLYWYRQTLGQGPEFLTYFQNEAQLEKSRLLSDRFSAERPKGSFSTLEIQRTEQGDSAMYLCASSPRQVVNYGYTFGSGTRLTVV.

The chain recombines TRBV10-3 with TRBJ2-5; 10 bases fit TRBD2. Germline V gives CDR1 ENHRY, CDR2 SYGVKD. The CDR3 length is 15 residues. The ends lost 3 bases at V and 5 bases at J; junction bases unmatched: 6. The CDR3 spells CAISDSGRPGETQYF. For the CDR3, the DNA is TGTGCCATCAGTGATAGCGGGAGGCCCGGGGAGACCCAGTACTTC.

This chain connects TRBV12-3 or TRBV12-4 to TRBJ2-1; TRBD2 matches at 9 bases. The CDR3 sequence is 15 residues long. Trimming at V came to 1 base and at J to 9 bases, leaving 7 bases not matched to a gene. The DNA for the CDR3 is TGTGCCAGCAGTTTAGGTAGCGGGGGCCCCCGTGAGCAGTTCTTC. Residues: CASSLGSGGPREQFF.

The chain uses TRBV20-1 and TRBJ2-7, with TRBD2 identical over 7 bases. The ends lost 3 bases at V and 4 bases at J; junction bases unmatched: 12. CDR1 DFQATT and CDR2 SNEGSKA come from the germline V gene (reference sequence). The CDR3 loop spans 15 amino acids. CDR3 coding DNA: TGCAGTGCTAGGAGCGACTGGGAGGGAAAGTACGAGCAGTACTTC. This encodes CSARSDWEGKYEQYF.

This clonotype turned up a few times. For the CDR3, the DNA is TGTGCCAGCAGTTTAGCGTTTGAAGCTTTCTTT. Its protein product is CASSLAFEAFF. The chain is built from TRBV12-3 or TRBV12-4 and TRBJ1-1; unclear D gene. Trimming stripped 0 bases from V and 7 bases from J, with 3 bases between. The CDR3 totals 11 residues.

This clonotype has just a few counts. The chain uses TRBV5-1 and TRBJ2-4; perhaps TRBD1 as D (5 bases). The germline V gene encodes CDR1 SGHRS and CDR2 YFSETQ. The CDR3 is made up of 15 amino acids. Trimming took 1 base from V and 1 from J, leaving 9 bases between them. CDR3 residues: CASSLQGGAKNIQYF. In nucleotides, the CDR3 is TGCGCCAGCAGCTTGCAGGGTGGGGCCAAAAACATTCAGTACTTC.

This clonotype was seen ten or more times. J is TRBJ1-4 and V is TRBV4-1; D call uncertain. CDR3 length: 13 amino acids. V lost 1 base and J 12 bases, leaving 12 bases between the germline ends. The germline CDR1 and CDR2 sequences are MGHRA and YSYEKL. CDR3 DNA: TGCGCCAGCAGCCAAGGGACCTATTCGGAACTGTTTTTT. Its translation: CASSQGTYSELFF.

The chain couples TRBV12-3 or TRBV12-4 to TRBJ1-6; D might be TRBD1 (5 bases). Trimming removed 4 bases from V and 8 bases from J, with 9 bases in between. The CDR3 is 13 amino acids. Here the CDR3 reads CASSWGRDSPLHF. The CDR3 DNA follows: TGTGCCAGCAGTTGGGGCAGGGATTCACCCCTCCACTTT.

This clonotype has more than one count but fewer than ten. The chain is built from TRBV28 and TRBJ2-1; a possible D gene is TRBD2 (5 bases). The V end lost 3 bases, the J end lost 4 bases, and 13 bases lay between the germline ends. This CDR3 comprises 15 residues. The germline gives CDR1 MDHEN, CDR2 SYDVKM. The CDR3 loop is CASSFTSTGYNEQFF. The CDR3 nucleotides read TGTGCCAGCAGTTTCACTAGTACGGGTTACAATGAGCAGTTCTTC.

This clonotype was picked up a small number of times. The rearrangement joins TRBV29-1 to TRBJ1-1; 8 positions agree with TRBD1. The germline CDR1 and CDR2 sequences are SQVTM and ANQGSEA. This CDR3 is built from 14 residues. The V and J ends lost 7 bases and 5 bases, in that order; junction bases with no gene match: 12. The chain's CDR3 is CSAFPQGALTEAFF. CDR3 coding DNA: TGCAGCGCTTTTCCCCAGGGGGCTTTAACTGAAGCTTTCTTT.

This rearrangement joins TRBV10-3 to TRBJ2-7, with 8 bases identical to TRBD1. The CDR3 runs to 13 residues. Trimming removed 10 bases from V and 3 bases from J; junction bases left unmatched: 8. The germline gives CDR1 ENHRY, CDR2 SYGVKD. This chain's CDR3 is CANADRVDYEQYF. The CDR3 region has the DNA TGTGCCAATGCGGACAGGGTGGACTACGAGCAGTACTTC.

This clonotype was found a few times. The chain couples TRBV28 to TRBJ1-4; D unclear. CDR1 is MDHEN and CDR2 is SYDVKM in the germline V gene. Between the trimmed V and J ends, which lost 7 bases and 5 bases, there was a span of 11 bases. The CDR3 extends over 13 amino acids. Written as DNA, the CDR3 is TGTGCCAGCAACGGGTCCCCCAATGAAAAACTGTTTTTT. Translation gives CASNGSPNEKLFF.